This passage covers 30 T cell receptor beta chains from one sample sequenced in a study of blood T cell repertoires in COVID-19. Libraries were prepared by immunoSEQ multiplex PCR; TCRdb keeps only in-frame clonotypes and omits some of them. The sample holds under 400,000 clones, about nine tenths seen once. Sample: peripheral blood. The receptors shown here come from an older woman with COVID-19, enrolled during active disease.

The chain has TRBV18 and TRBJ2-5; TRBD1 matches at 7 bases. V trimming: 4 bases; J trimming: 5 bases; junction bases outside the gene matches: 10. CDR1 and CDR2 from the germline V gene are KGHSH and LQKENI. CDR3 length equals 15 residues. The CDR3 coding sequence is TGTGCCAGCTCACAAACACTACAGGGGTCGGAGACCCAGTACTTC. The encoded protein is CASSQTLQGSETQYF.

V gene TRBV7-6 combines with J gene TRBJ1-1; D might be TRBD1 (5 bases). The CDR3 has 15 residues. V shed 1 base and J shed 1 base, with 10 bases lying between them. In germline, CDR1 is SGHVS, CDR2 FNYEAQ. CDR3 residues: CASSLGRQRNTEAFF. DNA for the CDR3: TGTGCCAGCAGCTTAGGAAGACAGAGGAACACTGAAGCTTTCTTT.

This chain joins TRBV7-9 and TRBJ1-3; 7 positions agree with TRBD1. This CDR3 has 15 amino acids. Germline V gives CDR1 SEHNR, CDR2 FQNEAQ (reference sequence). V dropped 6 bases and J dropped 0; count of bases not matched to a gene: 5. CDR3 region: CASRPWDSSGNTIYF. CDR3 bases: TGTGCCAGCAGGCCCTGGGACAGCTCTGGAAACACCATATATTTT.

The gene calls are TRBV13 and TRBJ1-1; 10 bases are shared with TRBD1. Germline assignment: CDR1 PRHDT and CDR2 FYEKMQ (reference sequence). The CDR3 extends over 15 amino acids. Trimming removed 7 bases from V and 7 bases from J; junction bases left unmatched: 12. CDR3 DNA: TGTGCCAGCACCTTCCGGGACAGGGGCAGTATTGAAGCTTTCTTT. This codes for CASTFRDRGSIEAFF.

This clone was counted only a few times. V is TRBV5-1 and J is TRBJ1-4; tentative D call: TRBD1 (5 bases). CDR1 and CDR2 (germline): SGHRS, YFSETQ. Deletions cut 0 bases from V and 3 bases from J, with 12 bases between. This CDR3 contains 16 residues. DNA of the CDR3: TGCGCCAGCAGCTTGGCCCACGGGACTCCTAATGAAAAACTGTTTTTT. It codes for CASSLAHGTPNEKLFF. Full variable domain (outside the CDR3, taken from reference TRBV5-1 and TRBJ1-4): KAGVTQTPRYLIKTRGQQVTLSCSPISGHRSVSWYQQTPGQGLQFLFEYFSETQRNKGNFPGRFSGRQFSNSRSEMNVSTLELGDSALYLCASSLAHGTPNEKLFFGSGTQLSVL.

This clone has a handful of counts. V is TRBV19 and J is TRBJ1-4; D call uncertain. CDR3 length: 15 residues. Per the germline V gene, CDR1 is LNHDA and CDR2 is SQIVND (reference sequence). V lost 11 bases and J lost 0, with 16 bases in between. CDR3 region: CACGPTDSTNEKLFF. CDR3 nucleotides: TGTGCCTGCGGGCCCACAGACTCAACTAATGAAAAACTGTTTTTT. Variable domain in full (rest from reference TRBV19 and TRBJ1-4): DGGITQSPKYLFRKEGQNVTLSCEQNLNHDAMYWYRQDPGQGLRLIYYSQIVNDFQKGDIAEGYSVSREKKESFPLTVTSAQKNPTAFYLCACGPTDSTNEKLFFGSGTQLSVL.

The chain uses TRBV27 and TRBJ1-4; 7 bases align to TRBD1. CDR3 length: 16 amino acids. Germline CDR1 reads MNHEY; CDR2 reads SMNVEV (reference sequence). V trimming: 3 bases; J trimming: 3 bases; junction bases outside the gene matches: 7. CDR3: CASSFLGGTANEKLFF. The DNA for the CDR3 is TGTGCCAGCAGTTTTCTAGGCGGGACAGCTAATGAAAAACTGTTTTTT.

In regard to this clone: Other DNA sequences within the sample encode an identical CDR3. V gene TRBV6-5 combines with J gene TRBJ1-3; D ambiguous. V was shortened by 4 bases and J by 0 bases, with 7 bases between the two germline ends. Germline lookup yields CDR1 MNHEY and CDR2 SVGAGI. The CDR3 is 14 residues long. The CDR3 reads CASSFTVSGNTIYF. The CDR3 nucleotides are TGTGCCAGCAGTTTCACAGTCTCTGGAAACACCATATATTTT.

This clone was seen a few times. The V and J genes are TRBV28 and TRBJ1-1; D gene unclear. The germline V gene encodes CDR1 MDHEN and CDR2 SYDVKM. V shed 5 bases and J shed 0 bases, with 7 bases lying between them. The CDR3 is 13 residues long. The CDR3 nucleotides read TGTGCCAGCAGTGCCCAGGTGAACACTGAAGCTTTCTTT. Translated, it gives CASSAQVNTEAFF.

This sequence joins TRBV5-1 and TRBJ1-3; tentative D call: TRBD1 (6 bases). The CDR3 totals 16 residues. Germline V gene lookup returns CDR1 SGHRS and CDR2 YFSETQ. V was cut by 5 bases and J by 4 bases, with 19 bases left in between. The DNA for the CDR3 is TGCGCCAGCAGTAACGGACAGCATCTCGCCGGAAACACCATATATTTT. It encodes CASSNGQHLAGNTIYF.

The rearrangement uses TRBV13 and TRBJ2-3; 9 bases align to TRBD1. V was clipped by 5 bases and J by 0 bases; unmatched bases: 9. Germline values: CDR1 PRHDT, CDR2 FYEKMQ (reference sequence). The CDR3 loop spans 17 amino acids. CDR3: CASSPPGTGPSTDTQYF. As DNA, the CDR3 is TGTGCCAGCAGCCCCCCAGGGACAGGGCCTAGCACAGATACGCAGTATTTT.

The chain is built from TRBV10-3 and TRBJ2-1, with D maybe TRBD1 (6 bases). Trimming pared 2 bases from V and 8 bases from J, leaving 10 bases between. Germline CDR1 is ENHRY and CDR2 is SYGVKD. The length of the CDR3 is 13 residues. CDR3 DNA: TGTGCCATCAGTGAGAGGCAGGGGCATGAGCAGTTCTTC. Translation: CAISERQGHEQFF.

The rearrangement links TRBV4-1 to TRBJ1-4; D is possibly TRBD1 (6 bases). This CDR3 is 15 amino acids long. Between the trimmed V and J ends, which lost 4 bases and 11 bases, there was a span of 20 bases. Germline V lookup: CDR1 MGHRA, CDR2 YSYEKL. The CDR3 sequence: CASSPYTTGSRKLFF. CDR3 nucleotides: TGCGCCAGCAGCCCGTACACGACAGGCTCCCGGAAACTGTTTTTT.

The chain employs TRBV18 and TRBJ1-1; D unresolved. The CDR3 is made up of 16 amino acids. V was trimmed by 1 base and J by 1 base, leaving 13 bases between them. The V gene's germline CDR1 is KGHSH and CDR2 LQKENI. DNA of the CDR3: TGTGCCAGCTCACCACTCGCGACACCCGGGAACACTGAAGCTTTCTTT. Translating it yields CASSPLATPGNTEAFF. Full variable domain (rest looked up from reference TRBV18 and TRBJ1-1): NAGVMQNPRHLVRRRGQEARLRCSPMKGHSHVYWYRQLPEEGLKFMVYLQKENIIDESGMPKERFSAEFPKEGPSILRIQQVVRGDSAAYFCASSPLATPGNTEAFFGQGTRLTVV.

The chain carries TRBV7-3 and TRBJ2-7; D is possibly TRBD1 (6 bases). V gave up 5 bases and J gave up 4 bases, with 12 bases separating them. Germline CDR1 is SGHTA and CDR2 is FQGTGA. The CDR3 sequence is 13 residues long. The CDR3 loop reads CASSRLQGYEQYF. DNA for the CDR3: TGTGCCAGCAGCCGTTTACAGGGTTACGAGCAGTACTTC.

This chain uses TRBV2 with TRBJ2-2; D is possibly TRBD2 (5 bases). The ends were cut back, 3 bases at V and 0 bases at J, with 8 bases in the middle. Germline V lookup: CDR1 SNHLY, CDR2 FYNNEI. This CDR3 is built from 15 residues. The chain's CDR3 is CASSDGNANTGELFF. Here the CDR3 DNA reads TGTGCCAGCAGTGACGGGAACGCGAACACCGGGGAGCTGTTTTTT. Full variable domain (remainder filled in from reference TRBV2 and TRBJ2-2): EPEVTQTPSHQVTQMGQEVILRCVPISNHLYFYWYRQILGQKVEFLVSFYNNEISEKSEIFDDQFSVERPDGSNFTLKIRSTKLEDSAMYFCASSDGNANTGELFFGEGSRLTVL.

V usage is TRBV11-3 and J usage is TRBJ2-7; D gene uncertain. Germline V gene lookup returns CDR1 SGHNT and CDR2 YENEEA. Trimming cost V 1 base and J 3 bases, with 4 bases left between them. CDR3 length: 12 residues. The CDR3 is CASSLGDYEQYF. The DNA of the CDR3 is TGTGCCAGCAGCTTAGGCGACTACGAGCAGTACTTC.

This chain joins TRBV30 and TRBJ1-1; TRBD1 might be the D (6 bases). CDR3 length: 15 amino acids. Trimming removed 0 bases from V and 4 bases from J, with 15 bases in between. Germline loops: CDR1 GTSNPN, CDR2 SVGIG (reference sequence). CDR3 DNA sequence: TGTGCCTGGAGTGTAGGGTTGGCAGGGGTCACTGAAGCTTTCTTT. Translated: CAWSVGLAGVTEAFF.

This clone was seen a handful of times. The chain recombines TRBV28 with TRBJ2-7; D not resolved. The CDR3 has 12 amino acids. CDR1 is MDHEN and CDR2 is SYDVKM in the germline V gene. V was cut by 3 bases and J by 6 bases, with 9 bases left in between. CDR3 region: CASSFHGREQYF. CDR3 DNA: TGTGCCAGCAGTTTCCATGGCCGCGAGCAGTACTTC.

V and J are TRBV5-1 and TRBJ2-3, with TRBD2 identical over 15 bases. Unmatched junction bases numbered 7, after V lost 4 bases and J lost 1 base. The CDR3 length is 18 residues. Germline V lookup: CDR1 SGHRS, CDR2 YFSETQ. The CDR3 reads CASSRGTSGGPGTDTQYF. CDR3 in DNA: TGCGCCAGCAGCCGGGGGACTAGCGGGGGGCCGGGCACAGATACGCAGTATTTT.

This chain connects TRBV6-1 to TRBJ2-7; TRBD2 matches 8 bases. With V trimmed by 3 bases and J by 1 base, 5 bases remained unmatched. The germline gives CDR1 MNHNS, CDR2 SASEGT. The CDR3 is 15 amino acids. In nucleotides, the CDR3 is TGTGCCAGCAGTGACCAAGCGGGGGTTTCCTACGAGCAGTACTTC. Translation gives CASSDQAGVSYEQYF.

The CDR3, as DNA: TGTGCCAGTTCCCTATTCTACGAGCAGTACTTC. As protein: CASSLFYEQYF. The V and J genes are TRBV6-5 and TRBJ2-7; D is unclear. Deletions cut 9 bases from V and 3 bases from J, with 9 bases between. CDR1 and CDR2 (germline): MNHEY, SVGAGI. CDR3 size: 11 residues.

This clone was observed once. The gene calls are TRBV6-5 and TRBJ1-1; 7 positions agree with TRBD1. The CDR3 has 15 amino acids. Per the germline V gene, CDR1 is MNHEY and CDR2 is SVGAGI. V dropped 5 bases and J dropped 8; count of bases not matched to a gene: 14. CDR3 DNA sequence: TGTGCCAGCAGTCTCAACAGGGGAGGAGATTTAGAAGCTTTCTTT. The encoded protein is CASSLNRGGDLEAFF.

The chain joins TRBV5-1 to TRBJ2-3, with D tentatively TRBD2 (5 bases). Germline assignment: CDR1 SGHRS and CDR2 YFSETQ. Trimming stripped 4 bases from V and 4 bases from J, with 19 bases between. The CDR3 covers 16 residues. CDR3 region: CASSTNPGSYPDTQYF. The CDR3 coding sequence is TGCGCCAGCAGCACAAACCCGGGGAGCTACCCAGATACGCAGTATTTT. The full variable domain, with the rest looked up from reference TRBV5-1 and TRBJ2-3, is KAGVTQTPRYLIKTRGQQVTLSCSPISGHRSVSWYQQTPGQGLQFLFEYFSETQRNKGNFPGRFSGRQFSNSRSEMNVSTLELGDSALYLCASSTNPGSYPDTQYFGPGTRLTVL.

In DNA, the CDR3 is TGTGCCAGCAGCTCAAGGACTGTCCAAGAGACCCAGTACTTC. Translation: CASSSRTVQETQYF. V and J are TRBV6-5 and TRBJ2-5, with D possibly being TRBD2 (5 bases). This CDR3 spans 14 amino acids. CDR1 and CDR2 (germline): MNHEY, SVGAGI. Trimming pared 6 bases from V and 1 base from J, leaving 12 bases between.

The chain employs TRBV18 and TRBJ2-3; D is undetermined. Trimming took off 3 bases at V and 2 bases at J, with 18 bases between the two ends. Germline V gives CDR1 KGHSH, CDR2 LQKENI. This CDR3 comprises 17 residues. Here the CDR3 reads CASSPSPAIPLTDTQYF. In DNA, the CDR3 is TGTGCCAGCTCACCGTCCCCCGCGATTCCCCTCACAGATACGCAGTATTTT.

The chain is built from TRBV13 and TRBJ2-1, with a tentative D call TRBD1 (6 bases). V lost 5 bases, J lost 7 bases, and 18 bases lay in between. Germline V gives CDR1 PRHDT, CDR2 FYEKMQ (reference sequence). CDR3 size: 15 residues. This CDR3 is CASSPSGESVNEQFF. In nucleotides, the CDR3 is TGTGCCAGCAGCCCTTCAGGGGAATCCGTGAATGAGCAGTTCTTC.

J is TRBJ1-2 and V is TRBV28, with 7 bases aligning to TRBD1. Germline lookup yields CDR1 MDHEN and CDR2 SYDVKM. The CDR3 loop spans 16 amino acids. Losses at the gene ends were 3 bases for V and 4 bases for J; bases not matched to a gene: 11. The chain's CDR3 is CASSFNPRGLAYGYTF. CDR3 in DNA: TGTGCCAGCAGTTTCAATCCCAGGGGGTTGGCCTATGGCTACACCTTC.

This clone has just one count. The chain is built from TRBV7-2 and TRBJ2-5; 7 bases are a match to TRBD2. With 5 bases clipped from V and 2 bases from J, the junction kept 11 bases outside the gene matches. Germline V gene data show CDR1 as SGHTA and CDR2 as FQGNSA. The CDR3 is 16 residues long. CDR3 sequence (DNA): TGTGCCAGCAGCCCCGGGAGGAGACCCTCACAAGAGACCCAGTACTTC. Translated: CASSPGRRPSQETQYF.

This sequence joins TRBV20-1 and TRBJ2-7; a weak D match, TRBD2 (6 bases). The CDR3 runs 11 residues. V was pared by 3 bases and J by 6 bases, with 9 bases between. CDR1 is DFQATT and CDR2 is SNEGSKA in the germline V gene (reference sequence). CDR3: CSASRRGEQYF. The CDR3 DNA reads TGCAGTGCTAGTAGGCGGGGCGAGCAGTACTTC.